Following are 15 T cell receptor beta chains from one sample sequenced in a study of beta chain features in type 1 diabetes. The investigators reverse transcribed all of the isolated RNA, so they sequenced expressed TCRB transcripts. Only in-frame clones appear in the TCRdb table, and some are missing; sequencing was by immunoSEQ multiplex PCR. This table has approximately 400,000 clones, about 15% appearing once. The specimen was naive CD4+ T cells from blood. These receptors were collected from a woman under 30 in good health.

This clone was detected only a few times. The CDR3 region is CASSRTRRVEAFF. DNA for the CDR3: TGTGCCAGCAGCCGGACTAGACGGGTTGAAGCTTTCTTT. The chain has TRBV7-2 and TRBJ1-1; no clear D. This CDR3 comprises 13 residues. The ends were cut back, 5 bases at V and 7 bases at J, with 14 bases in the middle. Germline V CDR1 and CDR2: SGHTA, FQGNSA.

The table lists this clone with a few counts. One end of the junction fails to match germline, which may point to a read error. The chain links TRBV4-2 to TRBJ2-4, with D perhaps matching TRBD1 (6 bases). Germline values: CDR1 LGHNA, CDR2 YNFKEQ. This CDR3 has 15 amino acids. CDR3 sequence (DNA): TGTGCCAGCAGCCAAAGCTGGACAGCCCAAAACATTCAGTACTTC. The encoded protein is CASSQSWTAQNIQYF.

V and J are TRBV7-9 and TRBJ1-4, with D unresolved. The ends were cut back, 2 bases at V and 0 bases at J, with 10 bases in the middle. Germline CDR1 and CDR2: SEHNR and FQNEAQ (reference sequence). This CDR3 spans 16 amino acids. CDR3 in DNA: TGTGCCAGCAGCTTACGTAAGGGAGCAACTAATGAAAAACTGTTTTTT. Residues: CASSLRKGATNEKLFF.

This rearrangement joins TRBV18 to TRBJ2-7, with 12 bases matching TRBD2. J was trimmed by 5 bases and V by 4 bases; bases with no gene match: 6. The CDR3 sequence is 15 residues long. Germline V gives CDR1 KGHSH, CDR2 LQKENI. CDR3 region: CASSLLAGGLDEQYF. CDR3 in DNA: TGTGCCAGCTCACTGCTAGCGGGAGGGCTGGACGAGCAGTACTTC.

The chain combines TRBV4-1 with TRBJ1-5; 9 bases match TRBD1. The CDR3 runs 16 residues. In germline, CDR1 is MGHRA, CDR2 YSYEKL. Losses at the gene ends were 1 base for V and 0 bases for J; bases not matched to a gene: 1. In nucleotides, the CDR3 is TGCGCCAGCAGCCAAGGGGACAGGGCTAGCAATCAGCCCCAGCATTTT. It codes for CASSQGDRASNQPQHF.

This clone was detected only a few times. V usage is TRBV19 and J usage is TRBJ2-1, with 11 bases fitting TRBD2. Germline V CDR1 and CDR2: LNHDA, SQIVND (reference sequence). Unmatched junction bases numbered 12, after V lost 3 bases and J lost 8 bases. The CDR3 is 17 residues long. The CDR3 loop reads CASSIAKIAGGPDEQFF. In nucleotides, the CDR3 is TGTGCCAGTAGTATCGCCAAGATAGCGGGAGGGCCCGATGAGCAGTTCTTC.

This clone has a handful of counts. This chain uses TRBV2 with TRBJ2-5; 8 bases are a match to TRBD2. The CDR3 extends over 14 amino acids. CDR1 and CDR2 from the germline V gene are SNHLY and FYNNEI. V dropped 5 bases and J dropped 9; count of bases not matched to a gene: 11. The CDR3 protein is CASSRPSGGMAQYF. CDR3 nucleotide sequence: TGTGCCAGCAGTCGTCCCAGCGGGGGCATGGCCCAGTACTTC.

This clone was picked up a small number of times. This chain links TRBV7-9 with TRBJ1-1; 8 bases fit TRBD1. The germline gives CDR1 SEHNR, CDR2 FQNEAQ (reference sequence). The V and J ends lost 5 bases and 7 bases, in that order; junction bases with no gene match: 9. The length of the CDR3 is 14 residues. The CDR3 spells CASSTVRGQDEAFF. Here the CDR3 DNA reads TGTGCCAGCAGCACTGTCAGGGGGCAGGATGAAGCTTTCTTT. Complete variable domain (other parts from reference TRBV7-9 and TRBJ1-1): DTGVSQNPRHKITKRGQNVTFRCDPISEHNRLYWYRQTLGQGPEFLTYFQNEAQLEKSRLLSDRFSAERPKGSFSTLEIQRTEQGDSAMYLCASSTVRGQDEAFFGQGTRLTVV.

The rearrangement links TRBV5-1 to TRBJ2-5; D might be TRBD2 (5 bases). Germline V CDR1 and CDR2: SGHRS, YFSETQ. V was pared by 0 bases and J by 4 bases, with 10 bases between. The CDR3 totals 14 residues. CDR3 amino acids: CASSLDSGIETQYF. The CDR3 DNA reads TGCGCCAGCAGCTTGGACTCGGGGATAGAGACCCAGTACTTC.

The sample holds a few counts of this clone. The V and J genes are TRBV27 and TRBJ2-2; 11 bases are shared with TRBD2. In germline, CDR1 is MNHEY, CDR2 SMNVEV (reference sequence). CDR3 size: 14 residues. V lost 6 bases and J lost 5; bases outside the gene matches: 2. CDR3 in DNA: TGTGCCAGCAGACTAGCGGGAGCGACCGGGGAGCTGTTTTTT. It is translated as CASRLAGATGELFF.

This clone was seen a handful of times. The chain is built from TRBV18 and TRBJ1-5; no clear D. The CDR3 has 13 residues. CDR1 and CDR2 (germline): KGHSH, LQKENI. V gave up 4 bases and J gave up 7 bases, with 11 bases separating them. CDR3 sequence: CASSQRVEQPQHF. For the CDR3, the DNA is TGTGCCAGCTCACAACGGGTGGAACAGCCCCAGCATTTT.

The chain recombines TRBV18 with TRBJ2-3; 9 positions agree with TRBD2. This CDR3 region has 17 residues. Germline CDR1 is KGHSH and CDR2 is LQKENI. Losses at the gene ends were 3 bases for V and 4 bases for J; bases not matched to a gene: 11. The CDR3 region has the DNA TGTGCCAGCTCACCGATGATGGCCGCGGGAGGGCCAGATACGCAGTATTTT. Translating it yields CASSPMMAAGGPDTQYF.

This clone has only a few counts. The CDR3, as DNA: TGCAGCGTGGACAGGGCAGGAGCCTATGGCTACACCTTC. Residues: CSVDRAGAYGYTF. The genes are TRBV29-1 and TRBJ1-2; 8 nucleotides agree with TRBD1. CDR3 size: 13 residues. The ends lost 6 bases at V and 4 bases at J; junction bases unmatched: 7. Germline assignment: CDR1 SQVTM and CDR2 ANQGSEA.

The chain couples TRBV7-3 to TRBJ1-1; 8 nucleotides agree with TRBD1. V was pared by 4 bases and J by 4 bases, with 8 bases of the junction left unmatched. Germline V gives CDR1 SGHTA, CDR2 FQGTGA. The CDR3 is 15 residues long. CDR3 sequence reads: CASSSGQGIGTEAFF. Written as DNA, the CDR3 is TGTGCCAGCAGCTCCGGACAGGGAATCGGCACTGAAGCTTTCTTT.

In this sample, this clone turned up a few times. The J gene is TRBJ2-2, the V gene TRBV27; TRBD1 matches at 7 bases. Germline loops: CDR1 MNHEY, CDR2 SMNVEV (reference sequence). The CDR3 runs 15 residues. V trimming: 0 bases; J trimming: 4 bases; junction bases outside the gene matches: 2. The CDR3 nucleotides are TGTGCCAGCAGTTTATCCCGGACAGGCACCGGGGAGCTGTTTTTT. Residues: CASSLSRTGTGELFF.